These T cell receptor beta chains were read from a single sample in a study of control samples from healthy donors and cancer patients. The data were produced by immunoSEQ multiplex PCR, yet TCRdb's version contains in-frame clones alone and is incomplete. The sample lists about 94,000 clones, more than 85% seen once, with over 0.95% in the top ten. The sample comprised blood. All receptors derive from a woman in her forties or fifties in good health. The conserved cysteine and the conserved F or W are not part of the CDR3 here. Fields, in order: J gene, V gene, CDR3 protein.

>TRBJ2-3|TRBV29-1
SGREADTQY
>TRBJ1-6|TRBV6-6
ASSRGFRTGLHSPLH
>TRBJ2-7|TRBV6-5
ASSLTGGRYEQY
>TRBJ1-1|TRBV24-1
ATSDSDRAEAF
>TRBJ1-2|TRBV2
ASLGTGVVYGYT
>TRBJ1-3|TRBV4-1
ASSLQTGAGNTIY
>TRBJ1-1|TRBV4-1
ASSQITGLNTEAF
>TRBJ2-3|TRBV19
ASTNRLAGTDTQY
>TRBJ1-6|TRBV28
ASRSGPTFNSPLH
>TRBJ2-3|TRBV11-2
ASSLGQGYAEDTQY
>TRBJ2-7|TRBV4-3
ASSPGGISYEQY
>TRBJ2-1|TRBV3-1/TRBV3-2
ASSHARHLAGEYNEQF
>TRBJ2-1|TRBV6-5
ASSYGTGSHNEQF
>TRBJ1-1|TRBV19
ASSPTQNTEAF
>TRBJ2-1|TRBV18
ASSPTLSSYNEQF
>TRBJ2-1|TRBV11-3
ASSLDREGYNEQF
>TRBJ2-1|TRBV6-6
ASRGSGTGSYNEQF
>TRBJ1-3|TRBV28
ASSSLNRDRGPGNTIY
>TRBJ2-7|TRBV2
ASRSAGASPYEQY
>TRBJ2-1|TRBV6-6
ASIPIVGLSWNEQF
>TRBJ1-4|TRBV7-8
ASSFNEKLF
>TRBJ1-6|TRBV2
ASSEGGESPLH
>TRBJ1-1|TRBV11-2
ASSLERNTEAF
>TRBJ2-3|TRBV24-1
ATSDNPGARTDTQY
>TRBJ2-1|TRBV15
ATSREAGEDNEQF
>TRBJ2-7|TRBV18
ASSTGTGVDEQY
>TRBJ1-2|TRBV12-3/TRBV12-4
ASTGQKTYT
>TRBJ2-3|TRBV25-1
ASSEGKGTDTQY
>TRBJ2-5|TRBV6-5
ASSYSGRGGQETQY
>TRBJ1-5|TRBV6-1
ASRGRGTGEDQPQH
>TRBJ2-7|TRBV2
ASSRMDKLYEQY
>TRBJ1-2|TRBV7-9
ASSLAGANYGYT
>TRBJ1-1|TRBV7-3
ASSLTGTGGSCGKKAF
>TRBJ1-4|TRBV7-9
ASSFPTGEGEKLF
>TRBJ2-3|TRBV27
ASRGTSTDTQY
>TRBJ2-1|TRBV21-1
ASSKGASGSNNEQF
>TRBJ1-6|TRBV5-1
ASSSGVRHNSPLH
>TRBJ1-1|TRBV4-2
ASSQDGTANTEAF
>TRBJ1-2|TRBV6-1
ASSAAQGGVYGYT
>TRBJ2-3|TRBV12-5
ASGSQLAGLTDTQY
>TRBJ1-1|TRBV5-5
ASSLKRDTEAF
>TRBJ2-7|TRBV7-9
ASSLYRGQKPYEQY
>TRBJ1-2|TRBV5-1
ASSLGGGRSGGYT
>TRBJ2-7|TRBV11-3
ASSRDSSYEQY
>TRBJ1-6|TRBV7-2
ASSRRGGTGSPLH
>TRBJ2-3|TRBV18
ASSPRPFGDTQY
>TRBJ2-1|TRBV5-6
ASSSLAGPYNEQF
>TRBJ1-5|TRBV5-8
ASSRDLGDQPQH
>TRBJ1-1|TRBV7-9
ASSFADRANTEAF
>TRBJ2-7|TRBV28
ASSAPGQVLYEQY
>TRBJ2-4|TRBV6-1
ASSEAGPVAKNIQY
>TRBJ2-2|TRBV3-1/TRBV3-2
ASSQAGSSVGEHRGAV